A single T cell receptor (beta chain) is shown here with its context. V was clipped by 6 bases and J by 0 bases, with 8 bases between them. The germline V gene encodes CDR1 MNHEY and CDR2 SMNVEV (reference sequence). CDR3 length equals 13 residues. This entry belongs to a study of T cell repertoires in cytomegalovirus infection. TCRdb reprocessed the reads with MiXCR, giving one entry per CDR3 protein. The sample has 100,000 or so distinct CDR3 sequences; less than 25% are singletons. The sample taken for sequencing was CD8+ T cells from PBMCs. The TCR comes from a human donor in good health (CMV status not recorded). Some clones in this sample may be carry-over from other donors' samples. The gene calls are TRBV27 and TRBJ1-1; D not resolved. In nucleotides, the CDR3 is TGTGCCAGCAGCGCGCACATGAACACTGAAGCTTTCTTT. Translation gives CASSAHMNTEAFF.